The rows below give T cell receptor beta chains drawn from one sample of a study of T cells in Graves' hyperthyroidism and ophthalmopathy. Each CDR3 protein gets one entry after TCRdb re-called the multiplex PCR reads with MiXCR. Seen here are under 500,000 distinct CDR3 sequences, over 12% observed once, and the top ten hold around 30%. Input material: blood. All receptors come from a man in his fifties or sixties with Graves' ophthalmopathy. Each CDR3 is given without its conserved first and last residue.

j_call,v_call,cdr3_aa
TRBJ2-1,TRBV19,ASSIGPGRYNEQF
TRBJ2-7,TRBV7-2,ASSPLANYEQY
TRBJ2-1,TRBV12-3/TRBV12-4,ASSLAGNYNEQF
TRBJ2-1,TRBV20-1,SARVPGLAEDEQF
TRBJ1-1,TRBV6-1,ASSEKSHTEAF
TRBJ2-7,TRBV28,ASSFVNEQY
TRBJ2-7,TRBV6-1,ASSQGGFEQY
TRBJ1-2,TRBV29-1,SIWTGAAYGYT
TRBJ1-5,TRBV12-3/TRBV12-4,ASSLTGPHQPQH
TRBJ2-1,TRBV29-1,SAAGTSGPLGNEQF
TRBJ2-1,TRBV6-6,ASSYAFDAYNEQF
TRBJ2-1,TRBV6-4,ASSEGLAGGPGEQF
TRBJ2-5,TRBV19,ASSIGGQSMY
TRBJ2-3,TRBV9,ASSVAPGGRGTDTQY
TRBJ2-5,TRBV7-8,ASSLALGAGGDQETQY
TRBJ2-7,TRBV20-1,SARDGGGRRTGEQY
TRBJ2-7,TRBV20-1,SAGGLAGGYGQY
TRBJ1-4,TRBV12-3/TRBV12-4,ASRPGTPETEKLF
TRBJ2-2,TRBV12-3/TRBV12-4,ASRPQRTIGELF
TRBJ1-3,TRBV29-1,SVELPGAGNTIY
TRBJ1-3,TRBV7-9,ASSTRLTGNTIY
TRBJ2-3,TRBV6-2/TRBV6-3,ASSYSSGGGGDTQY
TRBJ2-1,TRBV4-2,ASSQRGLAGGEQF
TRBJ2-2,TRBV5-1,ASRISGENTGELF
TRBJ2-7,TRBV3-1,ASSQVWREWGKQY
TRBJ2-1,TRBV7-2,ASSLSGTSQFLSYNEQF